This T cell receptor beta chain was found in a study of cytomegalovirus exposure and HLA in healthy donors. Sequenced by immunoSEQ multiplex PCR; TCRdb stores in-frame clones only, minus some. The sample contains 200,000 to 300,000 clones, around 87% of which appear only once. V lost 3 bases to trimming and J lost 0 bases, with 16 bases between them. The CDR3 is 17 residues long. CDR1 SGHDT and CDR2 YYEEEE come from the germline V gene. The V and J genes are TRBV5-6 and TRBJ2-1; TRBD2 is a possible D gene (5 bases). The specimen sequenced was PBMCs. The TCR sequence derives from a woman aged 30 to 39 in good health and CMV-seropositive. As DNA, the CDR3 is TGTGCCAGCAGCTCACTCCAGCGGAAGCTCTCCTACAATGAGCAGTTCTTC. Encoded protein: CASSSLQRKLSYNEQFF. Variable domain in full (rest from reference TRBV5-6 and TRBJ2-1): DAGVTQSPTHLIKTRGQQVTLRCSPKSGHDTVSWYQQALGQGPQFIFQYYEEEERQRGNFPDRFSGHQFPNYSSELNVNALLLGDSALYLCASSSLQRKLSYNEQFFGPGTRLTVL.